These 5 T cell receptor beta chains share one sample of origin, sequenced in a study of blood T cell repertoires in COVID-19. Repertoires were generated with immunoSEQ multiplex PCR, while TCRdb's copy carries only in-frame clones and drops some. The table shows more than 250,000 clones, with 75% to 90% occurring only once. The material sequenced was peripheral blood. Receptors were obtained from a man in his sixties who had recovered from COVID-19.

The rearrangement joins TRBV11-3 to TRBJ2-7; D unclear. Trimming left V 4 bases short and J 5 bases short, with 12 bases between. Germline assignment: CDR1 SGHNT and CDR2 YENEEA. The CDR3 runs 13 residues. The CDR3 region has the DNA TGTGCCAGCAGCTCCTCTACCTCGGACGAGCAGTACTTC. Amino acids: CASSSSTSDEQYF. The entire variable domain, with the rest obtained from reference TRBV11-3 and TRBJ2-7, is as follows: EAGVVQSPRYKIIEKKQPVAFWCNPISGHNTLYWYLQNLGQGPELLIRYENEEAVDDSQLPKDRFSAERLKGVDSTLKIQPAELGDSAVYLCASSSSTSDEQYFGPGTRLTVT.

The chain recombines TRBV11-2 with TRBJ2-5; TRBD1 agrees at 9 bases. The junction had 9 bases not matched to a gene; V was cut back by 5 bases and J by 5 bases. CDR1 and CDR2 (germline): SGHAT, FQNNGV. There are 15 residues in the CDR3. CDR3 DNA: TGTGCCAGCAGCACCGGGACAGGGAGGGCGGAGACCCAGTACTTC. It translates to CASSTGTGRAETQYF.

This clone was observed a few times. The chain couples TRBV4-2 to TRBJ2-2, with D unclear. Germline-derived CDR1 and CDR2 are LGHNA and YNFKEQ. The CDR3 sequence is 12 residues long. Trimming stripped 4 bases from V and 4 bases from J, with 4 bases between. The CDR3 DNA sequence: TGTGCCAGCAGCCGCAGCACCGGGGAGCTGTTTTTT. Protein sequence: CASSRSTGELFF.

Points on this clone: A much larger clone differs by one base, so this may be a read error. The chain couples TRBV12-3 or TRBV12-4 to TRBJ1-2; tentative D call: TRBD1 (6 bases). Deletions cut 2 bases from V and 5 bases from J, with 9 bases between. The CDR3 spans 13 residues. CDR3: CASSLQGYYGYTF. CDR3 sequence (DNA): TGTGCCAGCAGTTTACAGGGGTATTATGGCTACACCTTC.

The rearrangement joins TRBV7-2 to TRBJ1-4, with a tentative D call TRBD1 (6 bases). CDR3 length equals 15 residues. Trimming pared 3 bases from V and 8 bases from J, leaving 16 bases between. Germline assignment: CDR1 SGHTA and CDR2 FQGNSA. The CDR3 region has the DNA TGTGCCAGCAGCTTCGGGGGCGGGGGCGCCGAAAAACTGTTTTTT. Translating gives CASSFGGGGAEKLFF.